The present T cell receptor beta chain was sequenced within a study of T cells after yellow fever vaccination. Template switching with 5'RACE generated the TCR cDNA and added a universal primer site and UMIs. Using its own MiXCR run on the 5' RACE reads, TCRdb lists one record per CDR3 protein. In the table there are hundreds of thousands of distinct CDR3 sequences, more than 5.5% of which are singletons. V dropped 6 bases and J dropped 4 bases, with 15 bases sitting between them. CDR1 and CDR2 from the germline V gene are MNHNS and SASEGT. The CDR3 spans 15 residues. V and J are TRBV6-1 and TRBJ2-2; no clear D gene. Sequencing used PBMCs, obtained 5 days after the yellow fever booster vaccination. This receptor was obtained from a man aged 25 to 45 who received the YFV17D yellow fever vaccine. The CDR3 sequence: CASSWVAVSTGELFF. The CDR3 bases are TGTGCCAGCAGCTGGGTGGCCGTAAGCACCGGGGAGCTGTTTTTT.